The source of this TCR beta chain is a study of identical twins' blood T cells. Study information: Roughly 50 million reads covered six alpha-chain and six beta-chain libraries.

Trimming left V 4 bases short and J 4 bases short, with 17 bases between. This CDR3 is 16 amino acids long. The germline V gene has CDR1 KGHSH and CDR2 LQKENI. Using its own MiXCR run on the 5' RACE reads, TCRdb lists one record per CDR3 protein. The sample contains a few hundred thousand distinct CDR3 sequences, roughly 31% of which appear only once. This TCR was recovered from a woman between 18 and 49 years old in good health. Specimen: PBMCs. The J gene is TRBJ1-5, the V gene TRBV18, with a tentative D call TRBD1 (5 bases). The CDR3 loop reads CASSLTRAGLNQPQHF. The CDR3 bases are TGTGCCAGCTCACTAACCAGAGCGGGGCTTAATCAGCCCCAGCATTTT. The full variable domain, rest sourced from reference TRBV18 and TRBJ1-5, is NAGVMQNPRHLVRRRGQEARLRCSPMKGHSHVYWYRQLPEEGLKFMVYLQKENIIDESGMPKERFSAEFPKEGPSILRIQQVVRGDSAAYFCASSLTRAGLNQPQHFGDGTRLSIL.